The 18 T cell receptor beta chains below come from one sample, sequenced in a study of chronic HIV infection and antiretroviral therapy (dated by TCRdb to about 2015). Preparation of the library involved 5' RACE. Sequenced using an Illumina MiSeq. TCRdb reworked the public reads: Q25 trimming with fastp, MiXCR clone assembly, productive beta chains retained. Duplicate CDR3 protein sequences are folded into a single record with the most common DNA and genes. A total of 30,000 to 45,000 distinct CDR3 sequences appear in this sample, about 7.4% of them only once. The ten largest clones take up about 3% of the sample. The specimen sequenced was peripheral blood. These receptors came from an adult who had HIV and had not received antiretroviral therapy, or was an uninfected healthy control (not recorded which).

There are many counts of this clonotype. The chain combines TRBV29-1 with TRBJ2-1; D is possibly TRBD2 (6 bases). V was shortened by 6 bases and J by 9 bases, with 12 bases between the two germline ends. CDR1 is SQVTM and CDR2 is ANQGSEA in the germline V gene. This CDR3 region has 11 residues. The CDR3 is CSVRGSGEQFF. For the CDR3, the DNA is TGCAGCGTACGGGGGAGCGGTGAGCAGTTCTTC.

The chain is built from TRBV29-1 and TRBJ2-7, with 10 nucleotides matching TRBD1. The ends lost 5 bases at V and 6 bases at J; junction bases unmatched: 7. The CDR3 totals 13 residues. The germline V gene encodes CDR1 SQVTM and CDR2 ANQGSEA. CDR3 in amino acids: CSVTRQGAGEQYF. Here the CDR3 DNA reads TGCAGCGTTACCAGACAGGGGGCCGGCGAGCAGTACTTC.

The V call is TRBV6-2 or TRBV6-3, the J call TRBJ1-1; 7 bases are shared with TRBD1. Germline assignment: CDR1 MNHEY and CDR2 SVGEGT. The CDR3 extends over 16 amino acids. V was clipped by 2 bases and J by 6 bases; unmatched bases: 12. The CDR3 DNA is TGTGCCAGCAGTTACGAACAGGGGATATTTTTCGCTGAAGCTTTCTTT. It translates to CASSYEQGIFFAEAFF.

This clonotype was picked up many times. The chain has TRBV29-1 and TRBJ1-1; TRBD1 agrees at 7 bases. The J segment lost 6 bases and the V segment lost 8 bases, leaving 12 bases of the junction unmatched. CDR1 is SQVTM, CDR2 ANQGSEA, per germline. The CDR3 runs 13 residues. CDR3 sequence reads: CSSRQGEGAEAFF. The CDR3 bases are TGCAGCTCCAGGCAGGGGGAGGGGGCTGAAGCTTTCTTT.

A word on this clonotype: A read error may be the cause here, since a much bigger clone is one base away. This chain joins TRBV6-2 or TRBV6-3 and TRBJ1-5; TRBD1 matches 10 bases. The germline gives CDR1 MNHEY, CDR2 SVGEGT. The length of the CDR3 is 14 residues. CDR3 in amino acids: CASSLTGGNQPQNF. CDR3 bases: TGTGCCAGCAGTTTGACAGGGGGCAATCAGCCCCAGAATTTT.

This clonotype was detected only a few times. The gene calls are TRBV4-3 and TRBJ1-2; 9 bases fit TRBD1. This CDR3 region has 17 residues. Germline assignment: CDR1 LGHNA and CDR2 YSLEER. V shed 0 bases, J shed 4 bases, and the junction held 9 bases outside the gene matches. The CDR3 bases are TGCGCCAGCAGCCAAGATCTACAGGGGGCCGGATCCTATGGCTACACCTTC. This codes for CASSQDLQGAGSYGYTF.

CDR3 sequence: CASSLNSLAKNIQYF. The CDR3 DNA reads as TGTGCCAGCAGTTTAAATAGCCTAGCCAAAAACATTCAGTACTTC. This chain links TRBV28 with TRBJ2-4, with no clear D. Germline V gene lookup returns CDR1 MDHEN and CDR2 SYDVKM. There are 15 residues in the CDR3. Trimming took 2 bases from V and 0 from J, leaving 8 bases between them.

In its sample, this clonotype was seen many times. This chain links TRBV12-3 or TRBV12-4 with TRBJ2-5, with D tentatively TRBD1 or TRBD2 (6 bases each). The CDR3 runs to 15 residues. V dropped 4 bases and J dropped 2 bases, with 14 bases sitting between them. CDR3 in amino acids: CASSSLGGDQETQYF. The CDR3 DNA sequence: TGTGCCAGCAGTTCTCTCGGGGGCGATCAAGAGACCCAGTACTTC.

The table lists this clonotype with many counts. The rearrangement uses TRBV28 and TRBJ2-1; 10 bases match TRBD1. The V and J ends lost 5 bases and 10 bases, in that order; junction bases with no gene match: 8. The length of the CDR3 is 14 residues. Germline V CDR1 and CDR2: MDHEN, SYDVKM. The DNA of the CDR3 is TGTGCCAGCAGTCTCCGGACAGGGGGTAGGGAGCAGTTCTTC. Residues: CASSLRTGGREQFF.

This clonotype has ten or more counts. The V and J genes are TRBV6-2 or TRBV6-3 and TRBJ2-7; D possibly corresponds to TRBD1 (6 bases). V shed 2 bases and J shed 2 bases, with 10 bases lying between them. From germline, CDR1 is MNHEY and CDR2 SVGEGT. This CDR3 is 14 amino acids long. CDR3 DNA sequence: TGTGCCAGCAGTTACGCAGGGGAGACCTACGAGCAGTACTTC. It specifies CASSYAGETYEQYF.

This clonotype was counted between two and nine times. The chain links TRBV28 to TRBJ2-7; TRBD1 matches at 7 bases. After removal of 5 bases from V and 0 bases from J, the junction contained 4 bases not matched to a gene. This CDR3 has 14 residues. Germline values: CDR1 MDHEN, CDR2 SYDVKM. In nucleotides, the CDR3 is TGTGCCAGCAGTCAGGACAGGACCTCCTACGAGCAGTACTTC. Residues: CASSQDRTSYEQYF.

This clonotype was found many times. The chain links TRBV29-1 to TRBJ1-1, with 7 nucleotides matching TRBD1. CDR3 length: 14 amino acids. V was clipped by 6 bases and J by 0 bases; unmatched bases: 7. CDR1 SQVTM and CDR2 ANQGSEA come from the germline V gene. In nucleotides, the CDR3 is TGCAGCGTGGTGACAGGGCAAATGAACACTGAAGCTTTCTTT. Residues: CSVVTGQMNTEAFF.

This clonotype has ten or more counts. This chain joins TRBV3-1 and TRBJ2-7; D is ambiguous. Germline loops: CDR1 LGHDT, CDR2 YNNKEL (reference sequence). V was trimmed by 1 base and J by 4 bases, leaving 5 bases between them. This CDR3 is built from 12 residues. The CDR3 DNA reads TGTGCCAGCAGCCAAGGACTGTACGAGCAGTACTTC. Translated: CASSQGLYEQYF.

This clonotype was picked up many times. The chain couples TRBV2 to TRBJ2-4; D may correspond to TRBD1 or TRBD2 (7 bases each). Per the germline V gene, CDR1 is SNHLY and CDR2 is FYNNEI. The CDR3 length is 15 residues. Trimming took off 7 bases at V and 0 bases at J, with 13 bases between the two ends. CDR3 sequence reads: CASIRGGVAKNIQYF. Written as DNA, the CDR3 is TGTGCCAGCATCAGGGGGGGCGTAGCCAAAAACATTCAGTACTTC.

V usage is TRBV27 and J usage is TRBJ2-7; 11 bases match TRBD2. Trimming removed 6 bases from V and 2 bases from J; junction bases left unmatched: 3. The CDR3 spans 14 residues. CDR1 is MNHEY, CDR2 SMNVEV, per germline (reference sequence). This CDR3 is CASRNSGRAYEQYF. CDR3 in DNA: TGTGCCAGCAGGAATAGCGGGAGGGCCTACGAGCAGTACTTC.

The chain is built from TRBV20-1 and TRBJ1-5; D ambiguous. Germline CDR1 and CDR2: DFQATT and SNEGSKA (reference sequence). The CDR3 has 14 residues. V lost 3 bases, J lost 2 bases, and 11 bases lay in between. The CDR3: CSASTGTGNQPQHF. In nucleotides, the CDR3 is TGCAGTGCTAGTACGGGTACGGGCAATCAGCCCCAGCATTTT.

This clonotype was counted many times. This chain links TRBV28 with TRBJ1-5; maybe TRBD1 (5 bases). This CDR3 has 15 amino acids. V lost 2 bases and J lost 5, with 13 bases in between. CDR1 and CDR2 from the germline V gene are MDHEN and SYDVKM. CDR3 nucleotide sequence: TGTGCCAGCAGTTTAGGGGACGGCATTTATCAGCCCCAGCATTTT. It encodes CASSLGDGIYQPQHF. Full variable domain (missing parts from reference TRBV28 and TRBJ1-5): DVKVTQSSRYLVKRTGEKVFLECVQDMDHENMFWYRQDPGLGLRLIYFSYDVKMKEKGDIPEGYSVSREKKERFSLILESASTNQTSMYLCASSLGDGIYQPQHFGDGTRLSIL.

This clonotype was seen repeatedly, ten times or more. The rearrangement links TRBV20-1 to TRBJ2-7; D is tentatively TRBD1 or TRBD2 (6 bases each). Per germline, CDR1 DFQATT and CDR2 SNEGSKA (reference sequence). V lost 0 bases and J lost 5, with 8 bases in between. The CDR3 contains 12 residues. CDR3 DNA sequence: TGCAGTGCTAGAGAAGGGGGGAACGAGCAGTACTTC. It encodes CSAREGGNEQYF.